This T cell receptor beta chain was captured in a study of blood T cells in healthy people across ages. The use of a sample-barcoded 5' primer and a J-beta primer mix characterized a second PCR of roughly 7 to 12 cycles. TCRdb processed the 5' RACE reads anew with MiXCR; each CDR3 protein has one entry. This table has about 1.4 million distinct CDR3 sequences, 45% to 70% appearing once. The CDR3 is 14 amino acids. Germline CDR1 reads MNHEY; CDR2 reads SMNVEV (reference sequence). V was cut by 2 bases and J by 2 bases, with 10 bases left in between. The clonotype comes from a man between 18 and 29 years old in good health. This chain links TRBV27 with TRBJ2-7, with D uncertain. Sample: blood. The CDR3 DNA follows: TGTGCCAGCAGTTTACGACGGTTCACCTACGAGCAGTACTTC. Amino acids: CASSLRRFTYEQYF.